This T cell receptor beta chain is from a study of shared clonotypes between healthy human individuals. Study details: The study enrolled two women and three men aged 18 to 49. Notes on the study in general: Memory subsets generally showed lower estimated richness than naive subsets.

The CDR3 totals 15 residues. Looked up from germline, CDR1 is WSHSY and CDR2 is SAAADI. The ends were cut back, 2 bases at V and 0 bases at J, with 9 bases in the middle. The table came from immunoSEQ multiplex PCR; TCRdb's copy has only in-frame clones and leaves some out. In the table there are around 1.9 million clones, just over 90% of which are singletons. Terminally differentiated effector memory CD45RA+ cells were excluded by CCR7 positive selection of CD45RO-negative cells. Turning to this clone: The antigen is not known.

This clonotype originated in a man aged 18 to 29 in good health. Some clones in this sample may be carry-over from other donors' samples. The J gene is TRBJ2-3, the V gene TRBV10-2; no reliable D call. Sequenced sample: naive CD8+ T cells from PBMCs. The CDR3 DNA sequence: TGCGCCAGCAGTGAGGGTACGTTCAGCACAGATACGCAGTATTTT. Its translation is CASSEGTFSTDTQYF.